Described below is a single TCR beta chain sequence and its context. What it recognizes is unknown. The data were taken from a study of glioma-infiltrating T cells. Turning to the study itself: Presurgical dexamethasone in glioma patients lasted six or fewer days. General study results and limits: Patients with low tissue-blood divergence carried a signature set of shared blood CDR3 motifs. Above-expected tissue-blood divergence occurred in all gliomas, most in low-grade ones.

CDR3 length: 14 residues. Trimming took 3 bases from V and 4 from J, leaving 10 bases between them. CDR1 is SNHLY, CDR2 FYNNEI, per germline. Amplification of TCR alpha and beta CDR3 regions from RNA used iRepertoire nested multiplex PCR. TCRdb recomputed calls from the multiplex PCR reads with MiXCR, one row per CDR3 protein. The profile shows about 400,000 distinct CDR3 sequences, approximately 42% of them singletons. The receptor was derived from a human donor with low-grade glioma or glioblastoma, undergoing nonglioma brain surgery, or in good health (not recorded which). Material for sequencing was glioma tissue, nonneoplastic brain tissue, or PBMCs (not recorded which). V usage is TRBV2 and J usage is TRBJ2-1; TRBD1 is a possible D gene (5 bases). The CDR3 spells CASSEQGEYNEQFF. The CDR3, as DNA: TGTGCCAGCAGTGAGCAGGGTGAATACAATGAGCAGTTCTTC.